This TCR beta chain was profiled in a study of blood T cell repertoires in COVID-19. The overall study: Specimens from acute and convalescent COVID-19 originated in the United States, Italy and Spain. T cells, B-cell-depleted T cells, or PBMCs provided the cDNA or gDNA that served as material.

The CDR3 extends over 13 amino acids. The germline gives CDR1 WNHNN, CDR2 SYGVQD (reference sequence). V dropped 9 bases and J dropped 8; count of bases not matched to a gene: 11. In the authors' workflow: Amplification of reference gene primers was used by the study to estimate nucleated cell counts. TCRdb keeps only in-frame clones here, not all; method: immunoSEQ multiplex PCR. The DNA gave D and trimming, while V, J and clone size come from that table. The sample lists about 500,000 clones; 80% to 90% were seen once. The clonotype was recovered from a man younger than 35 with COVID-19, enrolled during active disease. The source material was peripheral blood. This chain joins TRBV10-1 and TRBJ2-3; 7 bases are shared with TRBD1. DNA for the CDR3: TGCGCCAGGAACAGGGGCTACCCCAGTACGCAGTATTTT. Its translation is CARNRGYPSTQYF.